This T cell receptor (beta chain) is from a study of cytomegalovirus exposure and HLA in healthy donors. Study findings and constraints: A later analysis by the authors found several of the most significant clusters apparently linked to common viral pathogens.

The PCR employed 60 Vbeta primers together with 13 Jbeta primers. The table came from immunoSEQ multiplex PCR; TCRdb's copy has only in-frame clones and leaves some out. Here the sample spans about 180,000 clones, approximately 78% being singletons. Regarding this clone: Antigen: not known.

CDR3 length: 13 residues. The V gene end was trimmed by 4 bases and the J gene end by 14 bases; junction bases not matched to a gene: 7. Germline V gene lookup returns CDR1 SGHVS and CDR2 FNYEAQ. The sample consisted of PBMCs. This receptor was obtained from a woman between 50 and 59 years old in good health and CMV-seropositive. This sequence joins TRBV7-6 and TRBJ1-6; TRBD1 matches at 8 bases. The CDR3 here is CASSSQGARTLHF. CDR3 coding DNA: TGTGCCAGCAGCTCGCAGGGGGCTCGGACCCTCCACTTT.